This T cell receptor beta chain stems from a study of T cells after yellow fever vaccination. As for the study in general: Libraries from low-cell-number fractions were prepared with the SMART-Seq v4 Ultra Low Input RNA kit. General observations from the study: Abundant clonotypes from the bulk population could have been carried over as contaminants into FACS-sorted repertoires. Clonotypes appearing in both CD4 and CD8 compartments existed, and their share was small.

About this clonotype: Antigen specificity is unknown.

The V and J ends lost 7 bases and 5 bases respectively, with 11 bases between them. The CDR3 length is 13 residues. A universal primer site and UMIs were added as TCR cDNA was made by 5'RACE template switching. Via MiXCR, TCRdb re-called the 5' RACE reads, giving one row per CDR3 protein. The sample holds nearly 550,000 distinct CDR3 sequences, around 21% seen once. The chain recombines TRBV6-7 with TRBJ1-4; a possible D gene is TRBD1 (6 bases). TRBV6-7 falls under the ORF class, with uncertain function. Sequenced material: PBMCs, taken 15 days after the yellow fever booster vaccination. The sequence was obtained from a man aged 30-40 years who received the YFV17D yellow fever vaccine. The CDR3 bases are TGTGCCAGCAACGACAGGAGGAATGAAAAACTGTTTTTT. Residues: CASNDRRNEKLFF.